The source of this T cell receptor (beta chain) is a study of siplizumab effects on memory and regulatory T cells. Profiling relied on immunoSEQ multiplex PCR, and the TCRdb table lists in-frame clones only, not all of them. The top ten clones hold around 1.5% of a sample with around 110,000 clones, about 94% of them seen once. The V gene's germline CDR1 is KGHSH and CDR2 LQKENI. V was clipped by 1 base and J by 3 bases, with 13 bases between them. The CDR3 consists of 16 residues. J is TRBJ2-1 and V is TRBV18; D assignment may be TRBD1 or TRBD2 (5 bases each). The source of this sequence is a human donor in good health. The material sequenced was non-Treg CD4+ T cells sorted from blood. The CDR3 coding sequence is TGTGCCAGCTCACCACGGGTCGGGGCTGACTACAATGAGCAGTTCTTC. Amino acids: CASSPRVGADYNEQFF.